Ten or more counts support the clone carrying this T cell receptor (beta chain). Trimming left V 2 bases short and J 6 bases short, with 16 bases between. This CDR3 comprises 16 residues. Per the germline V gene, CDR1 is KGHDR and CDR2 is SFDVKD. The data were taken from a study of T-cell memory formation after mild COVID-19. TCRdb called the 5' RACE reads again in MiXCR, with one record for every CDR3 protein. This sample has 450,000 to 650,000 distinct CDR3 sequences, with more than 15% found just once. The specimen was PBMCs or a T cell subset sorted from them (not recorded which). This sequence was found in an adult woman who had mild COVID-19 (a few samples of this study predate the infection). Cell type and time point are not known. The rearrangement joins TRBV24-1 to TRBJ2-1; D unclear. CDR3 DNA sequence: TGTGCCACCAGTGATTCGTCCGCGAGCTTGGGCAATGAGCAGTTCTTC. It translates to CATSDSSASLGNEQFF.